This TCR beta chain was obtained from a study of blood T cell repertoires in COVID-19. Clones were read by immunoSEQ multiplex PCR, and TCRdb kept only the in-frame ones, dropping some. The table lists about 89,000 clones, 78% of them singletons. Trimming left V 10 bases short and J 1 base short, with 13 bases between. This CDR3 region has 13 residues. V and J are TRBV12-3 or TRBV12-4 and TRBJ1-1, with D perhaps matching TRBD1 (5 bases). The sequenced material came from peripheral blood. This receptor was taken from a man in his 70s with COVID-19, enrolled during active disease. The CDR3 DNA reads TGTGCCACCCGACCCAGGGAGAACACTGAAGCTTTCTTT. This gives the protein CATRPRENTEAFF.